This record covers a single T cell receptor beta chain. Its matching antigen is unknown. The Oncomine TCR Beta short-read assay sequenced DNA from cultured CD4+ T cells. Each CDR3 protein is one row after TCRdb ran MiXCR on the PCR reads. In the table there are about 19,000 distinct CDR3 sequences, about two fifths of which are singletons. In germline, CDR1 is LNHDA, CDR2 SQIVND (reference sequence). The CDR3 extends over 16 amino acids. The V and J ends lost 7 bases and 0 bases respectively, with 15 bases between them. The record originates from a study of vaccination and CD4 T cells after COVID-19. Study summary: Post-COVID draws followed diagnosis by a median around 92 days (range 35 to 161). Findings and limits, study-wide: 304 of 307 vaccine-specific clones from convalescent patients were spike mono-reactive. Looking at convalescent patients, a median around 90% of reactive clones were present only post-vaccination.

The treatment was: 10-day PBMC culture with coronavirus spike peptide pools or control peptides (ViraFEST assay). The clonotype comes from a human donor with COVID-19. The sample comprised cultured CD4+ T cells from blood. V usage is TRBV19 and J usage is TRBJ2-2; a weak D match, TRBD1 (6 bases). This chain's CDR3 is CASTQKGQANTGELFF. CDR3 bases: TGTGCCAGTACCCAGAAGGGACAAGCGAACACCGGGGAGCTGTTTTTT. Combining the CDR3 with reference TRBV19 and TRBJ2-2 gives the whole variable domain DGGITQSPKYLFRKEGQNVTLSCEQNLNHDAMYWYRQDPGQGLRLIYYSQIVNDFQKGDIAEGYSVSREKKESFPLTVTSAQKNPTAFYLCASTQKGQANTGELFFGEGSRLTVL.